The clone carrying this TCR beta chain was picked up a small number of times. The antigen is unknown. This record comes from a study of regulatory T cells in long-lasting Graves disease. Study-level points and caveats: Patients with persistent disease shared 2,900 or so public clonotypes, outpacing the approximately 970 shared by new patients.

Documented time point: newly diagnosed GD, antithyroid drugs for less than 3 months. The TCR library used RNA extracted from PBMCs. Building of the TCR beta libraries involved iRepertoire HTBI primers and Arm-PCR of CDR3 regions. MiXCR, run by TCRdb on the multiplex PCR reads, gives a single entry per CDR3 protein. The data contain 400,000 to 500,000 distinct CDR3 sequences, approximately 16% of them singletons. Germline V gives CDR1 DFQATT, CDR2 SNEGSKA (reference sequence). Trimming stripped 3 bases from V and 2 bases from J, with 11 bases between. The CDR3 contains 14 residues. These data were also filed under a second study, of T cells in Graves' hyperthyroidism and ophthalmopathy.

This receptor was taken from a woman aged 25 to 39 with Graves disease. This chain uses TRBV20-1 with TRBJ2-1; a weak D match, TRBD2 (6 bases). The material was peripheral blood mononuclear cells (PBMCs), obtained at new diagnosis, from a patient treated with antithyroid drugs. In DNA, the CDR3 is TGCAGTGCTAGCGGGAGAGTCCCCTACAATGAGCAGTTCTTC. This gives the protein CSASGRVPYNEQFF.